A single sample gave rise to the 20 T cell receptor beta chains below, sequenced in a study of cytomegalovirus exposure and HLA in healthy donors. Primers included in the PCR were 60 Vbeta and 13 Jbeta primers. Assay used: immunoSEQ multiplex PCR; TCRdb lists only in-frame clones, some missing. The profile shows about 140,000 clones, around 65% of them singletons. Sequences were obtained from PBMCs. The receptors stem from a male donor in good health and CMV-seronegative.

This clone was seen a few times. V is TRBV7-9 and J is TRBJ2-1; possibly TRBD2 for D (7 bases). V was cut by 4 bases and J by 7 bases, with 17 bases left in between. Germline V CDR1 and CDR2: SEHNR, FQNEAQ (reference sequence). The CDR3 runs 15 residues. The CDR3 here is CASSWGEGGRNEQFF. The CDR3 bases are TGTGCCAGCAGCTGGGGGGAGGGGGGCAGAAATGAGCAGTTCTTC.

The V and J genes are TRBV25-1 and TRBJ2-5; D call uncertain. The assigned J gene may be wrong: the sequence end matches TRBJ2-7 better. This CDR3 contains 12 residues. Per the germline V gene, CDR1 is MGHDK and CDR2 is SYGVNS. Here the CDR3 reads CASSDLSYEQYF. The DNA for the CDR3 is TGTGCCAGCAGTGACCTCTCATACGAGCAGTACTTC.

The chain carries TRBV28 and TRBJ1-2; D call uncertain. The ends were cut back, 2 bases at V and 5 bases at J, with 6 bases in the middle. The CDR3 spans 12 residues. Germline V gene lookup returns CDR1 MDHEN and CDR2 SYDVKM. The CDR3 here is CASSLISYGYTF. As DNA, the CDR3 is TGTGCCAGCAGTTTAATCAGTTATGGCTACACCTTC.

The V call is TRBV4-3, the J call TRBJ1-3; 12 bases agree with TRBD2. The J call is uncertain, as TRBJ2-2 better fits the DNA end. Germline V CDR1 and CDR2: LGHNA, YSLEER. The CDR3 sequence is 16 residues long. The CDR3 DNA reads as TGCGCCAGCAGCCCAGGGCTAGCGGGGGGGGCCGGGGAGCTGTTTTTT. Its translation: CASSPGLAGGAGELFF.

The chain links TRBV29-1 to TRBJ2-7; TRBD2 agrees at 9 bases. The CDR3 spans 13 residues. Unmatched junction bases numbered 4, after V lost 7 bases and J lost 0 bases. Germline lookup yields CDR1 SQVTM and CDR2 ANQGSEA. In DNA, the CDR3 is TGCAGCGCGGTTAGCGGGAGCTCCTACGAGCAGTACTTC. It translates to CSAVSGSSYEQYF.

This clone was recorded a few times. CDR3: CASSFGQMYNEQFF. Here the CDR3 DNA reads TGTGCCAGCAGTTTCGGACAGATGTACAATGAGCAGTTCTTC. V gene TRBV6-5 combines with J gene TRBJ2-1; possibly TRBD1 for D (6 bases). The CDR3 spans 14 residues. Germline CDR1 is MNHEY and CDR2 is SVGAGI. The V end lost 4 bases, the J end lost 4 bases, and 11 bases lay between the germline ends.

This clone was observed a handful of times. CDR3 in DNA: TGTGCCAGCAGCTTTCGCGTGGGAGGCACAGATACGCAGTATTTT. Translation: CASSFRVGGTDTQYF. The rearrangement links TRBV7-9 to TRBJ2-3; maybe TRBD2 (5 bases). This CDR3 contains 15 residues. Germline lookup yields CDR1 SEHNR and CDR2 FQNEAQ (reference sequence). Deletions cut 3 bases from V and 1 base from J, with 11 bases between.

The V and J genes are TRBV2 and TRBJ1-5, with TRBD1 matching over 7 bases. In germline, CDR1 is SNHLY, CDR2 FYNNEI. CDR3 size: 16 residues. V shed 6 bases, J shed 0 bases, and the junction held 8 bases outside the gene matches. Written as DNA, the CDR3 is TGTGCCAGCAGCCTGACAGGGATCCTTAGCAATCAGCCCCAGCATTTT. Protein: CASSLTGILSNQPQHF.

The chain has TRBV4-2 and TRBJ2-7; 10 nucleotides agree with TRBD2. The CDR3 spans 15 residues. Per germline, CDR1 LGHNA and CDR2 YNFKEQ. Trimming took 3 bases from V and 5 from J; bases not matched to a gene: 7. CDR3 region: CASSHPSGGVDEQYF. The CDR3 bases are TGTGCCAGCAGCCACCCTAGCGGGGGTGTGGACGAGCAGTACTTC.

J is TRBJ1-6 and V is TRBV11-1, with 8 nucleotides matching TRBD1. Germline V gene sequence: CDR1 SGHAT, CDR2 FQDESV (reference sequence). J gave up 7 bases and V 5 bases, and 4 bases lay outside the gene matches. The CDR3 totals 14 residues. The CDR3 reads CASSTQGANSPLHF. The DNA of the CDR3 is TGTGCCAGCAGCACCCAGGGGGCAAATTCACCCCTCCACTTT.

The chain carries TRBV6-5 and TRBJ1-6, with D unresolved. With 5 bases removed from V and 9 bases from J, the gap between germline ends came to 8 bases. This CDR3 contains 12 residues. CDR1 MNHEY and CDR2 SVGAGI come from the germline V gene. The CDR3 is CASSAGGSPLHF. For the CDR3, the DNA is TGTGCCAGCAGTGCGGGCGGTTCACCCCTCCACTTT.

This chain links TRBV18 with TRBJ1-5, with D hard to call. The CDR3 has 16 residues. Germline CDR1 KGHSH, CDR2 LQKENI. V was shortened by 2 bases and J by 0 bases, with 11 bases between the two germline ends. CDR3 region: CASSPYDKNSNQPQHF. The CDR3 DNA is TGTGCCAGCTCACCATACGACAAAAATAGCAATCAGCCCCAGCATTTT.

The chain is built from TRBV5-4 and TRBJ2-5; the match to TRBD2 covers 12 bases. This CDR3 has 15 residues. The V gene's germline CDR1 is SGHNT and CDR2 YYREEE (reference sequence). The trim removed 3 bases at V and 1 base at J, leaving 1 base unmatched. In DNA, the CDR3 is TGTGCCAGCAGCTCTAGCGGGGGGGCCCAAGAGACCCAGTACTTC. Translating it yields CASSSSGGAQETQYF. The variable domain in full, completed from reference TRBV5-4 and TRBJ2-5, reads ETGVTQSPTHLIKTRGQQVTLRCSSQSGHNTVSWYQQALGQGPQFIFQYYREEENGRGNFPPRFSGLQFPNYSSELNVNALELDDSALYLCASSSSGGAQETQYFGPGTRLLVL.

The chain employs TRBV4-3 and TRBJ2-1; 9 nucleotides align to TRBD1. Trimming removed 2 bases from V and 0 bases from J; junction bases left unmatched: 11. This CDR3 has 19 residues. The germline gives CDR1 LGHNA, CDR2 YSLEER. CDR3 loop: CASSQKDRGPESSYNEQFF. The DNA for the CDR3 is TGCGCCAGCAGCCAAAAGGACAGGGGCCCTGAAAGCTCCTACAATGAGCAGTTCTTC.

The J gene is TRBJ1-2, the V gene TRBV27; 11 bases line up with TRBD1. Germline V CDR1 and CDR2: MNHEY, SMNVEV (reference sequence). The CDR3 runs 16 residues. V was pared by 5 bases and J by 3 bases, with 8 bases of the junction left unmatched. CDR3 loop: CASSLTWTGGDYGYTF. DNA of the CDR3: TGTGCCAGCAGTCTAACATGGACAGGGGGCGACTATGGCTACACCTTC.

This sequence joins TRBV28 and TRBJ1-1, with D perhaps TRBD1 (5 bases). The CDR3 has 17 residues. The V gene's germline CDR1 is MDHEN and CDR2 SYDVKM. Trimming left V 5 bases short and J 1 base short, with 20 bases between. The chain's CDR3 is CASSHYKLQARNTEAFF. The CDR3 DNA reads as TGTGCCAGCAGTCACTATAAATTACAGGCAAGGAACACTGAAGCTTTCTTT.

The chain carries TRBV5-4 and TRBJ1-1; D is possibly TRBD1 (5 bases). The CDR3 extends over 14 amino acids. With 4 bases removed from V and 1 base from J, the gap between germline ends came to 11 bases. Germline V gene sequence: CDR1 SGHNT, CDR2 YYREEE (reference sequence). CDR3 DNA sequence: TGTGCCAGCAGCCCCCGGGGGAGGAACACTGAAGCTTTCTTT. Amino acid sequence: CASSPRGRNTEAFF.

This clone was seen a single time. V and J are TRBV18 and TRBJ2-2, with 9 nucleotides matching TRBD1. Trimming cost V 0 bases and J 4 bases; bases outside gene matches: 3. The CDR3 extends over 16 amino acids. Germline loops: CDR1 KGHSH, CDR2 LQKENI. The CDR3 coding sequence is TGTGCCAGCTCACCACCGACAGGGGGGAGCACCGGGGAGCTGTTTTTT. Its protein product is CASSPPTGGSTGELFF.

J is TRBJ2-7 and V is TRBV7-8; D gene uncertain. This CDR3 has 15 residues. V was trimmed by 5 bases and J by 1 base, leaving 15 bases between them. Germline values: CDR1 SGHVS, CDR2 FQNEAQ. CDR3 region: CASSDRLRLSYEQYF. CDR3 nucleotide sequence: TGTGCCAGCAGCGACCGACTGAGGTTGTCCTACGAGCAGTACTTC.

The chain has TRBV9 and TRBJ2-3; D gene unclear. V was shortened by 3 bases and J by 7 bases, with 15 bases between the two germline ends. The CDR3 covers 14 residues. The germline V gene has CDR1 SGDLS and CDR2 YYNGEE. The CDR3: CASSGRMKENTQYF. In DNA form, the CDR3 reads TGTGCCAGCAGCGGGAGAATGAAAGAGAATACGCAGTATTTT.